Listed here are 14 T cell receptor beta chains from one sample, sequenced in a study of hypomethylating agent response in myelodysplastic syndrome. TCRdb's table, derived via immunoSEQ multiplex PCR, lists solely in-frame clones and lacks some. The sample contains fewer than 2,000 clones, 86% of which appear only once. Sequenced material: bone marrow, taken before or after starting hypomethylating agent treatment for myelodysplastic syndrome (not recorded which). The receptor source for this set is a human donor with myelodysplastic syndrome.

This clone was seen once. The rearrangement uses TRBV11-2 and TRBJ2-1; 10 nucleotides align to TRBD1. Losses at the gene ends were 5 bases for V and 7 bases for J; bases not matched to a gene: 11. In germline, CDR1 is SGHAT, CDR2 FQNNGV. This CDR3 is built from 16 residues. The CDR3 sequence: CASSPGGDRGGNEQFF. Written as DNA, the CDR3 is TGTGCCAGCAGCCCCGGGGGGGACAGGGGAGGTAATGAGCAGTTCTTC.

This chain links TRBV29-1 with TRBJ2-7; D is uncertain. Looked up from germline, CDR1 is SQVTM and CDR2 is ANQGSEA. The CDR3 covers 15 residues. V was clipped by 0 bases and J by 2 bases, with 14 bases between them. The CDR3 region is CSVEDRLKGTYEQYF. The CDR3 coding sequence is TGCAGCGTTGAAGATCGCCTTAAAGGAACCTACGAGCAGTACTTC.

The rearrangement links TRBV19 to TRBJ1-1, with a tentative D call TRBD1 (5 bases). The CDR3 covers 12 residues. Germline CDR1 is LNHDA and CDR2 is SQIVND (reference sequence). The V gene lost 4 bases and the J gene lost 10 bases, with 13 bases spanning the gap. The CDR3 loop is CASSTGLRGAFF. The CDR3 region has the DNA TGTGCCAGTAGTACAGGGTTGAGAGGAGCTTTCTTT.

The V gene is TRBV7-3, the J gene TRBJ2-3; 7 bases line up with TRBD2. CDR3 length: 16 residues. The V gene end was trimmed by 5 bases and the J gene end by 2 bases; junction bases not matched to a gene: 10. Germline V gene sequence: CDR1 SGHTA, CDR2 FQGTGA. The DNA of the CDR3 is TGTGCCAGCAGCCCCACTAGCGCACAAATCACAGATACGCAGTATTTT. Its protein is CASSPTSAQITDTQYF.

This chain joins TRBV21-1 and TRBJ1-2; the tabulated D call, TRBD1, remains unverified against the DNA. TRBV21-1 is annotated as a pseudogene. The CDR3 contains 13 residues. The CDR3 spells CASSKAGVYGYTF. As DNA, the CDR3 is TGTGCCAGCAGCAAAGCAGGGGTCTATGGCTACACCTTC.

V usage is TRBV29-1 and J usage is TRBJ2-7; 10 bases are a match to TRBD1. The length of the CDR3 is 12 residues. From germline, CDR1 is SQVTM and CDR2 ANQGSEA. This chain's CDR3 is CNAGTGVGEQYF. The CDR3 DNA reads as TGCAACGCTGGGACAGGGGTTGGGGAGCAGTACTTC.

This clone has only one observation. The V gene is TRBV5-1, the J gene TRBJ2-1, with 10 positions matching TRBD2. Trimming cost V 1 base and J 10 bases; bases outside gene matches: 5. The CDR3 sequence is 14 residues long. Per the germline V gene, CDR1 is SGHRS and CDR2 is YFSETQ. In nucleotides, the CDR3 is TGCGCCAGCAGCTTGCAGGCTAGCGGGGGCGAGCAGTTCTTC. Translating it yields CASSLQASGGEQFF.

This chain uses TRBV10-3 with TRBJ2-1; possibly TRBD1 or TRBD2 for D (5 bases each). CDR1 is ENHRY, CDR2 SYGVKD, per germline. V shed 7 bases and J shed 15 bases, with 19 bases lying between them. This CDR3 is built from 12 residues. The CDR3 nucleotides read TGTGCCATCAATGGGGCTAGCTCCGGTTGGTTCTTC. Residues: CAINGASSGWFF.

This clone came up a few times. The chain carries TRBV20-1 and TRBJ2-5, with no clear D. Germline V gene lookup returns CDR1 DFQATT and CDR2 SNEGSKA (reference sequence). The CDR3 loop spans 10 amino acids. The V gene lost 8 bases and the J gene lost 2 bases, with 6 bases spanning the gap. The CDR3 bases are TGCAGTTTGCATCAAGAGACCCAGTACTTC. This encodes CSLHQETQYF.

V is TRBV6-1 and J is TRBJ1-1, with TRBD1 matching 8 bases. This CDR3 contains 16 residues. V lost 2 bases and J lost 6; bases outside the gene matches: 11. The germline gives CDR1 MNHNS, CDR2 SASEGT. The CDR3 DNA reads TGTGCCAGCAGTGAAATAGGACAGGGTTTTGTCGCTGAAGCTTTCTTT. Translation gives CASSEIGQGFVAEAFF.

V usage is TRBV18 and J usage is TRBJ2-3; no clear D. V lost 3 bases and J lost 0, with 10 bases in between. Germline V gene data show CDR1 as KGHSH and CDR2 as LQKENI. This CDR3 is 15 amino acids long. CDR3 coding DNA: TGTGCCAGCTCACCTATCCTCACAAGCACAGATACGCAGTATTTT. Its translation is CASSPILTSTDTQYF.

The DNA for the CDR3 is TGTGCCAGCAGCCAAGAATACGGTAGCTACGAGCAGTACTTC. Encoded protein: CASSQEYGSYEQYF. The chain recombines TRBV14 with TRBJ2-5; D uncertain. The DNA matches TRBJ2-7 better at its end, which makes the J call doubtful. The CDR3 has 14 amino acids. Germline values: CDR1 SGHDN, CDR2 FVKESK.

The rearrangement uses TRBV9 and TRBJ2-2; D not resolved. This CDR3 has 14 residues. Looked up from germline, CDR1 is SGDLS and CDR2 is YYNGEE. The V gene lost 1 base and the J gene lost 8 bases, with 12 bases spanning the gap. CDR3 residues: CASSVSRAVGELFF. The DNA for the CDR3 is TGTGCCAGCAGCGTATCCCGGGCGGTGGGGGAGCTGTTTTTT.

The sample holds a few counts of this clone. V gene TRBV7-2 combines with J gene TRBJ1-6; D perhaps matches TRBD1 (6 bases). The V end lost 1 base, the J end lost 7 bases, and 11 bases lay between the germline ends. The germline V gene has CDR1 SGHTA and CDR2 FQGNSA. The CDR3 has 15 residues. CDR3 residues: CASSLGDRTNSPLHF. For the CDR3, the DNA is TGTGCCAGCAGCTTAGGTGACAGGACAAATTCACCCCTCCACTTT.